This is a list of T cell receptor beta chains from one sample in a study of OX40 agonist ivuxolimab in advanced cancers. Profiling relied on immunoSEQ multiplex PCR, and the TCRdb table lists in-frame clones only, not all of them. In the table there are roughly 80,000 clones, roughly 93% of which are singletons. The sample was CD4+ or CD8+ T cells sorted from blood, taken in a trial of the OX40 agonist ivuxolimab. The receptors derive from an adult with an advanced solid tumor such as melanoma, head and neck, liver or kidney cancer. The CDR3 runs from the conserved cysteine through the conserved F or W. A D gene is named only where the DNA matches it firmly. Clone size is not always given. Where it is, it says once, few, many or a class for expanded clones.

clone_size d_call j_call v_call cdr3_nt cdr3_aa
NA TRBD1 TRBJ2-7 TRBV19 TGTGCCACTGCTGGGACAGGGGGATTCGAGCAGTACTTC CATAGTGGFEQYF
NA TRBD2 TRBJ2-1 TRBV11-2 TGTGCCAGCAGCTTAAAGAAACTAGCGGGATACAATGAGCAGTTCTTC CASSLKKLAGYNEQFF
NA NA TRBJ1-1 TRBV19 TGTGCCAGTAGAGAATCGAACACTGAAGCTTTCTTT CASRESNTEAFF
NA NA TRBJ2-2 TRBV9 TGTGCCAGCAGCGTTAACGCGGCAGGGGTCACCGGGGAGCTGTTTTTT CASSVNAAGVTGELFF
NA TRBD1 TRBJ1-2 TRBV19 TGTGCCAGTAGTATCCTACCGGGACAGGCCTTTAACTATGGCTACACCTTC CASSILPGQAFNYGYTF
NA NA TRBJ1-2 TRBV19 TGTGCCAGTAGTATTAGCGGGGTTTATGGCTACACCTTC CASSISGVYGYTF
medium-sized NA TRBJ1-2 TRBV19 TGTGCCACGGGCCCTGGGGTTAACTATGGCTACACCTTC CATGPGVNYGYTF
NA NA TRBJ1-5 TRBV30 TGTGCCTGGAGTCTCAACAATCAGCCCCAGCATTTT CAWSLNNQPQHF
NA TRBD1 TRBJ1-5 TRBV4-1 TGCGCCAGCAGCCAAGACGGGGACAGGGTGGTTCAGCCCCAGCATTTT CASSQDGDRVVQPQHF
NA TRBD1 TRBJ1-2 TRBV28 TGTGCCAGCAGTTTAGACAGGGGGTTCTATGGCTACACCTTC CASSLDRGFYGYTF
NA NA TRBJ2-1 TRBV21-1 TGTGCCAGCAGCATACGACAGGACTGTTCAAGGAGGCAGTTCTTC CASSIRQDCSRRQFF
once NA TRBJ2-2 TRBV7-8 TGTGCCAGCAGGATAGGGCCCATTGGATCCGGGGAGCTGTTTTTT CASRIGPIGSGELFF